Below are 12 T cell receptor beta chains sequenced from a single sample in a study of blood T cells in healthy people across ages. Next came a second PCR, run for about 6 to 11 cycles, which used a sample-barcoded 5' primer along with a J-beta primer mix. TCRdb itself ran the 5' RACE reads through MiXCR, one entry per CDR3 protein. The profile covers about 600,000 distinct CDR3 sequences, with around 48% appearing a single time and 20% to 25% taken by the ten largest. The sample consisted of blood. The receptors come from a man older than 75 in good health.

This clonotype was seen repeatedly, ten times or more. This chain uses TRBV29-1 with TRBJ2-5; a weak D match, TRBD2 (6 bases). CDR1 SQVTM and CDR2 ANQGSEA come from the germline V gene. This CDR3 spans 14 amino acids. The V gene lost 7 bases and the J gene lost 4 bases, with 19 bases spanning the gap. This CDR3 reads CSASGQLAGETQYF. The CDR3 DNA is TGCAGCGCCTCGGGCCAACTAGCTGGAGAGACCCAGTACTTC.

This clonotype has just a few counts. V gene TRBV7-9 combines with J gene TRBJ1-4, with D hard to call. CDR3 length: 11 amino acids. V lost 5 bases and J 12 bases, leaving 10 bases between the germline ends. The germline V gene has CDR1 SEHNR and CDR2 FQNEAQ (reference sequence). This CDR3 reads CASSLQQELFF. The CDR3, as DNA: TGTGCCAGCAGCCTCCAACAAGAACTGTTTTTT.

The sample holds many counts of this clonotype. This chain uses TRBV6-6 with TRBJ2-2; D not resolved. The CDR3 consists of 14 residues. V lost 5 bases, J lost 5 bases, and 12 bases lay in between. Germline V gives CDR1 MNHNY, CDR2 SVGAGI (reference sequence). CDR3 DNA sequence: TGTGCCAGCAGTGGGGATTCCATGACCGGGGAGCTGTTTTTT. It codes for CASSGDSMTGELFF.

The rearrangement joins TRBV20-1 to TRBJ1-2; D uncertain. CDR3 length: 10 amino acids. Germline CDR1 reads DFQATT; CDR2 reads SNEGSKA (reference sequence). The germline V and J ends were trimmed by 7 bases and 3 bases, with 6 bases remaining between them. As DNA, the CDR3 is TGCAGTGGCTATGACTATGGCTACACCTTC. This sequence encodes CSGYDYGYTF.

The chain links TRBV6-1 to TRBJ2-7, with 8 bases identical to TRBD1. The CDR3 is made up of 13 amino acids. Per germline, CDR1 MNHNS and CDR2 SASEGT. With 4 bases clipped from V and 6 bases from J, the junction kept 5 bases outside the gene matches. CDR3 DNA: TGTGCCAGCAGTGGAGGACAGGGCAGCGAGCAGTACTTC. Translation gives CASSGGQGSEQYF.

The rearrangement joins TRBV29-1 to TRBJ1-1; 10 bases line up with TRBD1. The germline gives CDR1 SQVTM, CDR2 ANQGSEA. The V segment lost 4 bases and the J segment 0 bases; nucleotides outside the gene matches: 14. This CDR3 is built from 18 residues. CDR3: CSVGNAGTGVFMNTEAFF. The CDR3 DNA is TGCAGCGTTGGAAACGCCGGGACAGGGGTCTTCATGAACACTGAAGCTTTCTTT.

In this sample, this clonotype turned up once. Only one base separates this from a far larger clonotype, so it likely reflects a read error. The V gene is TRBV7-8, the J gene TRBJ2-3; D possibly corresponds to TRBD1 (5 bases). The CDR3 is made up of 13 amino acids. Per germline, CDR1 SGHVS and CDR2 FQNEAQ. The chain's CDR3 is CASSLAGTGTQYF. Here the CDR3 DNA reads TGTGCCAGCAGCTTAGCGGGCACAGGTACGCAGTATTTT.

This CDR3 reads CASSRIQGFGEQFF. The CDR3 DNA is TGTGCCAGCAGCCGCATCCAGGGGTTCGGTGAGCAGTTCTTC. This sequence joins TRBV7-2 and TRBJ2-1; maybe TRBD1 (6 bases). The V gene's germline CDR1 is SGHTA and CDR2 FQGNSA. The CDR3 is 14 amino acids. Trimming left V 5 bases short and J 9 bases short, with 17 bases between.

The gene calls are TRBV19 and TRBJ2-7; 9 bases line up with TRBD2. In germline, CDR1 is LNHDA, CDR2 SQIVND (reference sequence). Losses at the gene ends were 6 bases for V and 9 bases for J; bases not matched to a gene: 9. CDR3 length equals 13 residues. The CDR3 sequence is CASSSSGTGAQYF. CDR3 DNA sequence: TGTGCCAGTAGCTCTAGCGGGACCGGAGCGCAGTACTTC.

This clonotype was seen more than once but under ten times. J is TRBJ2-3 and V is TRBV27; tentatively, D is TRBD2 (6 bases). Germline-derived CDR1 and CDR2 are MNHEY and SMNVEV (reference sequence). The CDR3 covers 14 residues. Trimming shortened V by 6 bases and J by 7 bases, and 17 bases separated the two germline ends. This CDR3 is CASSLWDSRNTQYF. In nucleotides, the CDR3 is TGTGCCAGCAGCCTATGGGACTCCCGGAATACGCAGTATTTT.

The chain joins TRBV7-2 to TRBJ2-1; tentatively, D is TRBD2 (5 bases). The germline V gene has CDR1 SGHTA and CDR2 FQGNSA. V shed 5 bases and J shed 9 bases, with 14 bases lying between them. This CDR3 is 13 amino acids long. The CDR3 DNA sequence: TGTGCCAGCAGCCGCCTGAGGGTGGTTGAGCAGTTCTTC. This translates into CASSRLRVVEQFF. Variable domain in full (rest from reference TRBV7-2 and TRBJ2-1): GAGVSQSPSNKVTEKGKDVELRCDPISGHTALYWYRQSLGQGLEFLIYFQGNSAPDKSGLPSDRFSAERTGGSVSTLTIQRTQQEDSAVYLCASSRLRVVEQFFGPGTRLTVL.

This clonotype came up many times. The chain links TRBV20-1 to TRBJ2-6; D remains unclear. Between the trimmed V and J ends, which lost 3 bases and 2 bases, there was a span of 8 bases. The germline V gene has CDR1 DFQATT and CDR2 SNEGSKA (reference sequence). The CDR3 extends over 14 amino acids. CDR3 DNA sequence: TGCAGTGCTAGGGCTCAACCTGGGGCCAACGTCCTGACTTTC. Translated, it gives CSARAQPGANVLTF.